Shown below are 5 T cell receptor beta chains from a single sample sequenced in a study of metastatic and nonmetastatic thyroid tumors. TCRdb re-processed the PCR reads through MiXCR. The data show roughly 5,900 clones, around a third seen once. None of the patients had undergone any treatment ahead of thyroid surgery. Sequencing was done on a sample of adjacent normal tissue. The source of these receptors is a male donor with papillary thyroid cancer or a benign thyroid nodule (not recorded which). Some clones in this sample may be carry-over from other donors' samples.

The chain combines TRBV6-1 with TRBJ1-2; no clear D. Per the germline V gene, CDR1 is MNHNS and CDR2 is SASEGT. This CDR3 comprises 14 residues. Trimming shortened V by 9 bases and J by 8 bases, and 22 bases separated the two germline ends. CDR3 in amino acids: CARSQRRQEEGYTF. Here the CDR3 DNA reads TGTGCCAGAAGTCAACGGCGGCAGGAAGAAGGCTACACCTTC.

The chain recombines TRBV19 with TRBJ1-1; maybe TRBD1 (5 bases). Germline-derived CDR1 and CDR2 are LNHDA and SQIVND (reference sequence). The CDR3 has 14 amino acids. Trimming pared 7 bases from V and 2 bases from J, leaving 14 bases between. CDR3 nucleotides: TGTGCCAGTATGGCAGGGTTTGGTAACACTGAAGCTTTCTTT. Translated, it gives CASMAGFGNTEAFF.

The chain couples TRBV30 to TRBJ1-5; the D gene is possibly TRBD1 (6 bases). V lost 0 bases, J lost 1 base, and 10 bases lay in between. The CDR3 totals 15 residues. CDR1 and CDR2 (germline): GTSNPN, SVGIG (reference sequence). CDR3 DNA: TGTGCCTGGAGTGTATCAGGGGCGAGCAATCAGCCCCAGCATTTT. This translates into CAWSVSGASNQPQHF.

The chain carries TRBV6-1 and TRBJ1-2; no firm D call. The CDR3 runs 14 residues. V was cut by 6 bases and J by 10 bases, with 21 bases left in between. Germline V gives CDR1 MNHNS, CDR2 SASEGT. Here the CDR3 reads CASSHLRPEEVYTF. CDR3 DNA: TGTGCCAGCAGCCACCTGCGGCCGGAAGAAGTCTACACCTTC.

V usage is TRBV5-6 and J usage is TRBJ2-3; 12 nucleotides line up with TRBD2. V lost 2 bases, J lost 3 bases, and 10 bases stayed unmatched. CDR3 length: 18 residues. Germline V gene sequence: CDR1 SGHDT, CDR2 YYEEEE. This CDR3 is CASSFLSSSGRGTDTQYF. In DNA, the CDR3 is TGTGCCAGCAGCTTCCTAAGCTCTAGCGGGAGGGGGACAGATACGCAGTATTTT.